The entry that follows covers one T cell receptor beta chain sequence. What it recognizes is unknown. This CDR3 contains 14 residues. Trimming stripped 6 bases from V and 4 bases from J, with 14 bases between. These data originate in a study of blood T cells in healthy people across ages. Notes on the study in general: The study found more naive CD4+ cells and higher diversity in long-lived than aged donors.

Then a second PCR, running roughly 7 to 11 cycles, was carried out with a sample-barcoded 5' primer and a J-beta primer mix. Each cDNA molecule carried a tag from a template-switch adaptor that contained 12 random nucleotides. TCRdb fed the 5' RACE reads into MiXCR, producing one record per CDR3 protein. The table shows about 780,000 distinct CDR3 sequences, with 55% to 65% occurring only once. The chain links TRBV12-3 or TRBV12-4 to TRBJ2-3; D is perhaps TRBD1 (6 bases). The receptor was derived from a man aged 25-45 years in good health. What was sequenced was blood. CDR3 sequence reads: CASRSGHLPDTQYF. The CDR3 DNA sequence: TGTGCCAGCAGATCGGGACACCTCCCAGATACGCAGTATTTT.